Presented here are 20 T cell receptor beta chains from one specimen sequenced in a study of T cells in Graves' hyperthyroidism and ophthalmopathy. Researchers took RNA transcripts and amplified the TCR beta CDR3 regions from them. The TCR CDR3 first-round RT-PCR relied on the HTBI primer set. TCRdb called the multiplex PCR reads again in MiXCR, with one record for every CDR3 protein. The repertoire holds approximately 220,000 distinct CDR3 sequences, around 18% seen once, with just under 45% in the top ten. Sample: blood. All receptors derive from a man between 40 and 49 years old with Graves' hyperthyroidism.

Only a few counts were recorded for this clonotype. The gene calls are TRBV9 and TRBJ2-5; 8 nucleotides match TRBD2. Germline CDR1 reads SGDLS; CDR2 reads YYNGEE. The CDR3 runs 15 residues. The V gene end was trimmed by 6 bases and the J gene end by 3 bases; junction bases not matched to a gene: 10. Written as DNA, the CDR3 is TGTGCCAGCACCCAAGGTAGCGGGGTCGAAGAGACCCAGTACTTC. The encoded protein is CASTQGSGVEETQYF.

This clonotype was recorded many times. The V and J genes are TRBV19 and TRBJ2-2, with D possibly being TRBD2 (5 bases). The CDR3 has 12 amino acids. Trimming pared 7 bases from V and 6 bases from J, leaving 9 bases between. The V gene's germline CDR1 is LNHDA and CDR2 SQIVND (reference sequence). CDR3 sequence: CASMEVAGELFF. The CDR3 nucleotides read TGTGCCAGTATGGAGGTGGCCGGGGAGCTGTTTTTT.

V gene TRBV7-2 combines with J gene TRBJ1-3; D is ambiguous. Germline loops: CDR1 SGHTA, CDR2 FQGNSA. The CDR3 has 16 residues. The V end was cut by 1 base, the J end by 0 bases, with 10 bases between. In DNA form, the CDR3 reads TGTGCCAGCAGCTTAGACAACACGATCTCTGGAAACACCATATATTTT. This gives the protein CASSLDNTISGNTIYF. Using reference TRBV7-2 and TRBJ1-3 for the parts outside the CDR3, the full variable domain is GAGVSQSPSNKVTEKGKDVELRCDPISGHTALYWYRQSLGQGLEFLIYFQGNSAPDKSGLPSDRFSAERTGGSVSTLTIQRTQQEDSAVYLCASSLDNTISGNTIYFGEGSWLTVV.

Only a few counts were recorded for this clonotype. This chain links TRBV18 with TRBJ1-4, with D uncertain. V gave up 4 bases and J gave up 4 bases, with 16 bases separating them. This CDR3 contains 16 residues. Per the germline V gene, CDR1 is KGHSH and CDR2 is LQKENI. The CDR3 here is CASSRYEGPGNEKLFF. The CDR3, as DNA: TGTGCCAGCTCACGATACGAGGGCCCGGGTAATGAAAAACTGTTTTTT. Full variable domain (outside the CDR3, taken from reference TRBV18 and TRBJ1-4): NAGVMQNPRHLVRRRGQEARLRCSPMKGHSHVYWYRQLPEEGLKFMVYLQKENIIDESGMPKERFSAEFPKEGPSILRIQQVVRGDSAAYFCASSRYEGPGNEKLFFGSGTQLSVL.

This clonotype was seen a few times. V is TRBV19 and J is TRBJ1-4, with D perhaps matching TRBD1 (6 bases). This CDR3 is built from 15 residues. Germline CDR1 is LNHDA and CDR2 is SQIVND (reference sequence). The V gene lost 5 bases and the J gene lost 2 bases, with 12 bases spanning the gap. The CDR3 protein is CASSRSGGTNEKLFF. The DNA for the CDR3 is TGTGCCAGTAGTCGATCGGGGGGCACTAATGAAAAACTGTTTTTT.

This clonotype was observed a few times. Its ends do not fully match the called genes, so a read error is possible. The chain couples TRBV7-9 to TRBJ2-5, with a possible D match to TRBD2 (5 bases). In germline, CDR1 is SEHNR, CDR2 FQNEAQ (reference sequence). The CDR3 is made up of 14 amino acids. The CDR3 nucleotides are TGTGCCGGCAGCAAGTTCGGGGTCCAAGAGACCCAGTACTTC. Translating gives CAGSKFGVQETQYF.

This clonotype showed up many times. The chain recombines TRBV27 with TRBJ2-7, with TRBD1 identical over 10 bases. V was pared by 6 bases and J by 8 bases, with 10 bases of the junction left unmatched. The germline V gene has CDR1 MNHEY and CDR2 SMNVEV (reference sequence). This CDR3 spans 14 amino acids. The CDR3 loop is CASRTPGQGFQQYF. The CDR3 DNA reads TGTGCCAGCAGAACCCCGGGACAGGGGTTTCAGCAGTACTTC.

The V and J genes are TRBV7-9 and TRBJ1-4, with D possibly TRBD1 on 6 matching bases. CDR3 length: 17 amino acids. Per germline, CDR1 SEHNR and CDR2 FQNEAQ (reference sequence). The V and J ends lost 4 bases and 4 bases respectively, with 19 bases between them. The CDR3 DNA follows: TGTGCCAGCAGCTCCCCTAAGGGTGACAGGAATAATGAAAAACTGTTTTTT. Translated: CASSSPKGDRNNEKLFF.

This chain links TRBV24-1 with TRBJ2-1, with D perhaps assigned TRBD1 or TRBD2 (5 bases each). The V gene lost 0 bases and the J gene lost 5 bases, with 7 bases spanning the gap. Germline V gene sequence: CDR1 KGHDR, CDR2 SFDVKD. The CDR3 extends over 14 amino acids. CDR3 loop: CATSDLRGDNEQFF. In DNA form, the CDR3 reads TGTGCCACCAGTGATTTGAGAGGGGACAATGAGCAGTTCTTC.

This clonotype turned up a few times. The chain uses TRBV18 and TRBJ2-2; 9 nucleotides line up with TRBD2. J gave up 3 bases and V 3 bases, and 2 bases lay outside the gene matches. The CDR3 loop spans 15 amino acids. The germline gives CDR1 KGHSH, CDR2 LQKENI. CDR3 sequence reads: CASSPQRGDTGELFF. In DNA, the CDR3 is TGTGCCAGCTCACCGCAGCGGGGGGACACCGGGGAGCTGTTTTTT.

The chain carries TRBV24-1 and TRBJ2-3; either TRBD1 or TRBD2 may fit D (5 bases each). Trimming took 4 bases from V and 2 from J, leaving 12 bases between them. This CDR3 has 15 residues. Per the germline V gene, CDR1 is KGHDR and CDR2 is SFDVKD. CDR3 nucleotides: TGTGCCACCAGTGACCGGGACCGCGTCACAGATACGCAGTATTTT. Its translation: CATSDRDRVTDTQYF.

This clonotype was seen at least ten times. The chain uses TRBV5-4 and TRBJ2-5; TRBD1 is a possible D gene (5 bases). Germline CDR1 reads SGHNT; CDR2 reads YYREEE (reference sequence). This CDR3 contains 15 residues. V dropped 4 bases and J dropped 4 bases, with 17 bases sitting between them. The CDR3 nucleotides are TGTGCCAGCAGCGGGGCCCTAGGGGTTGGAGAGACCCAGTACTTC. Amino acids: CASSGALGVGETQYF.

This clonotype occurred many times. This rearrangement joins TRBV2 to TRBJ2-7; 7 bases are shared with TRBD1. Germline V gives CDR1 SNHLY, CDR2 FYNNEI. The CDR3 extends over 15 amino acids. With V trimmed by 4 bases and J by 2 bases, 8 bases remained unmatched. The CDR3 nucleotides read TGTGCCAGCAGTGCGAGGACAGGCCCCCCCTACGAGCAGTACTTC. It is translated as CASSARTGPPYEQYF.

At least ten counts were recorded for this clonotype. J is TRBJ1-4 and V is TRBV2; the D gene is possibly TRBD1 (6 bases). Trimming stripped 5 bases from V and 7 bases from J, with 17 bases between. Germline V gene data show CDR1 as SNHLY and CDR2 as FYNNEI. CDR3 length equals 15 residues. CDR3 DNA: TGTGCCAGCAGTCAACAGGGCCCGCAGGGTGAAAAACTGTTTTTT. It codes for CASSQQGPQGEKLFF.

This clonotype was counted only a few times. V usage is TRBV28 and J usage is TRBJ1-3; D is unresolved. V was trimmed by 1 base and J by 2 bases, leaving 6 bases between them. The CDR3 consists of 14 residues. Germline CDR1 and CDR2: MDHEN and SYDVKM. The CDR3 is CASSLSGTGNTIYF. CDR3 sequence (DNA): TGTGCCAGCAGTTTATCGGGGACTGGAAACACCATATATTTT.

The table lists this clonotype with many counts. The V gene is TRBV10-2, the J gene TRBJ2-7; the D is unclear. The germline V and J ends were trimmed by 3 bases and 0 bases, with 12 bases remaining between them. This CDR3 contains 15 residues. The germline V gene has CDR1 WSHSY and CDR2 SAAADI. CDR3 sequence reads: CASSDFRRNSYEQYF. The CDR3 nucleotides read TGCGCCAGCAGTGATTTTCGACGGAACTCCTACGAGCAGTACTTC.

For this clonotype: A much larger clone lies one base from this, so it may be a read error. The chain is built from TRBV6-2 or TRBV6-3 and TRBJ2-1; no reliable D call. The CDR3 contains 14 residues. The germline gives CDR1 MNHEY, CDR2 SVGEGT. This CDR3 is CASSYGVDYIEQFF. CDR3 in DNA: TGTGCCAGCAGTTACGGGGTGGATTACATTGAGCAGTTCTTC.

This clonotype was recorded many times. As DNA, the CDR3 is TGCGCCAGCAGGGAAACTAGCGGGGGGGGCTACGAGCAGTACTTC. Translating it yields CASRETSGGGYEQYF. The chain combines TRBV10-2 with TRBJ2-7; 13 bases map to TRBD2. The CDR3 has 15 residues. Unmatched junction bases numbered 5, after V lost 6 bases and J lost 3 bases. Germline V gives CDR1 WSHSY, CDR2 SAAADI.

V usage is TRBV20-1 and J usage is TRBJ2-5; D might be TRBD2 (5 bases). CDR1 is DFQATT and CDR2 is SNEGSKA in the germline V gene (reference sequence). V lost 0 bases, J lost 5 bases, and 13 bases lay in between. The CDR3 sequence is 14 residues long. In nucleotides, the CDR3 is TGCAGTGCTAGAGATCCACGGACTCGGGAGACCCAGTACTTC. Residues: CSARDPRTRETQYF.

This clonotype was counted at least ten times. The J gene is TRBJ2-3, the V gene TRBV28; the D is unclear. With 7 bases removed from V and 2 bases from J, the gap between germline ends came to 10 bases. This CDR3 has 13 residues. The V gene's germline CDR1 is MDHEN and CDR2 SYDVKM. The CDR3 protein is CASNGRNTDTQYF. The CDR3, as DNA: TGTGCCAGCAATGGCAGAAACACAGATACGCAGTATTTT.